This T cell receptor (beta chain) came from a study of T-cell reconstitution after alpha-beta-depleted transplantation in children. This clonotype has at least ten counts. The CDR3 consists of 15 residues. Germline lookup yields CDR1 SGHTA and CDR2 FQGNSA. Trimming shortened V by 1 base and J by 2 bases, and 12 bases separated the two germline ends. Unique molecular identifiers were used in preparing the TCRbeta library. Each CDR3 protein is one row after TCRdb ran MiXCR on the PCR reads. The data show approximately 93,000 distinct CDR3 sequences, roughly 8% seen once. Sequences were derived from PBMCs from the stem cell graft donor, sampled from the stem cell graft. The J gene is TRBJ2-7, the V gene TRBV7-2; D remains ambiguous. This clonotype was obtained from a human donor who donated a stem cell graft to a child with congenital amegakaryocytic thrombocytopenia. The CDR3 sequence is CASSLVFSQPYEQYF. DNA for the CDR3: TGTGCCAGCAGCTTAGTGTTCTCGCAGCCCTACGAGCAGTACTTC.